This T cell receptor beta chain originates from a study of identifying expanded T cells in peripheral blood. V gave up 5 bases and J gave up 1 base, with 12 bases separating them. The CDR3 is 14 amino acids. The germline CDR1 and CDR2 sequences are SGDLS and YYNGEE. During the collection period, no donor immune events like infections were recorded. Only in-frame clones appear in the TCRdb table, and some are missing; sequencing was by immunoSEQ multiplex PCR. The table lists 100,000 to 150,000 clones, 86% of them singletons, with roughly 8% in the top ten. The sequencing input was blood. The chain carries TRBV9 and TRBJ1-1, with D unclear. The source is a person between 18 and 75 years old in good health. CDR3 loop: CASRPDTENTEAFF. The CDR3 nucleotides read TGTGCCAGCAGACCAGACACGGAGAACACTGAAGCTTTCTTT. Full variable domain (missing parts from reference TRBV9 and TRBJ1-1): DSGVTQTPKHLITATGQRVTLRCSPRSGDLSVYWYQQSLDQGLQFLIQYYNGEERAKGNILERFSAQQFPDLHSELNLSSLELGDSALYFCASRPDTENTEAFFGQGTRLTVV.